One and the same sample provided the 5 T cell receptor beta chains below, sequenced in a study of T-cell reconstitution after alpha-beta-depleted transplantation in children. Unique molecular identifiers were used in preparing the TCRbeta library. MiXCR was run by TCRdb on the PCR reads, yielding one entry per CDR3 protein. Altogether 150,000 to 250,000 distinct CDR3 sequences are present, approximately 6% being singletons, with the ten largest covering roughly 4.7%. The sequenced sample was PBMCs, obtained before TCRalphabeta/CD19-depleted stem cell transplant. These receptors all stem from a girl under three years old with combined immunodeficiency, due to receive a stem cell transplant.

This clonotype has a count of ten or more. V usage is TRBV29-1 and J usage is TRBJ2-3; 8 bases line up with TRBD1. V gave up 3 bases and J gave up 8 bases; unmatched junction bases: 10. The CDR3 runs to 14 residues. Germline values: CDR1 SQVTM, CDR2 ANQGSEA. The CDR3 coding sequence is TGCAGCGTTGATAGGGGGACAGGTTTATTTACGCAGTATTTT. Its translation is CSVDRGTGLFTQYF.

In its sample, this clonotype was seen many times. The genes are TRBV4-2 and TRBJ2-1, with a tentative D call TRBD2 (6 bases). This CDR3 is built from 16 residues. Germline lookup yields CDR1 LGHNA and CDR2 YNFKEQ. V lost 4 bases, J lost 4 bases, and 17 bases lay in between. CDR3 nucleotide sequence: TGTGCCAGCAGCCCCCTAAGTGGTAGCGGTTACAATGAGCAGTTCTTC. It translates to CASSPLSGSGYNEQFF.

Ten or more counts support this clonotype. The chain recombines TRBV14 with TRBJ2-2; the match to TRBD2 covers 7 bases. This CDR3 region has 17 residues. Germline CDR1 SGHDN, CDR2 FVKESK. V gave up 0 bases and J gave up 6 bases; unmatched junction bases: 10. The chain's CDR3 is CASSQEFWDYSSGELFF. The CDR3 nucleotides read TGTGCCAGCAGCCAAGAATTTTGGGACTATTCCTCCGGGGAGCTGTTTTTT.

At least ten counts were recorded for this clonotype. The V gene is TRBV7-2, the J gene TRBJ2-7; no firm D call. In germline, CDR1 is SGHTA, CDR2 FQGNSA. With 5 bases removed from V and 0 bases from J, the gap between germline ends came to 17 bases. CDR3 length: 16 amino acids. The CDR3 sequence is CASSLQATWTSYEQYF. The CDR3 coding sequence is TGTGCCAGCAGCCTCCAAGCGACATGGACCTCCTACGAGCAGTACTTC. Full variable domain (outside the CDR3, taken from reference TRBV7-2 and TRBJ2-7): GAGVSQSPSNKVTEKGKDVELRCDPISGHTALYWYRQSLGQGLEFLIYFQGNSAPDKSGLPSDRFSAERTGGSVSTLTIQRTQQEDSAVYLCASSLQATWTSYEQYFGPGTRLTVT.

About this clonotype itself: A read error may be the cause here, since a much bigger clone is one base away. CDR3 in amino acids: CSVVPSRDTIYEQYF. The CDR3 nucleotides are TGCAGCGTTGTACCCTCACGGGACACAATTTACGAGCAGTACTTC. The V and J genes are TRBV29-1 and TRBJ2-7, with D possibly matching TRBD1 (6 bases). CDR1 and CDR2 from the germline V gene are SQVTM and ANQGSEA. This CDR3 is built from 15 residues. V was pared by 4 bases and J by 4 bases, with 20 bases between.